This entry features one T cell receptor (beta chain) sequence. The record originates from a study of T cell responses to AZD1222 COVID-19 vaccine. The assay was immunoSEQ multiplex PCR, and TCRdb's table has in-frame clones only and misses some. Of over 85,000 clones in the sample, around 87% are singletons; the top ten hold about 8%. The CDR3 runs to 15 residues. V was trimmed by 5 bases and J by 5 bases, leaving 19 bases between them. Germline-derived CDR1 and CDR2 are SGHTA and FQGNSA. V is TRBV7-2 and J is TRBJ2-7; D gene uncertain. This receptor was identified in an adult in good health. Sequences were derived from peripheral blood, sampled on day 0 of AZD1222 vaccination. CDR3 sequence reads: CASSEVNGRGDEQYF. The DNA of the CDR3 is TGTGCCAGCAGCGAGGTCAATGGGCGAGGCGACGAGCAGTACTTC.